This TCR beta chain stems from a study of Ad26.COV2.S vaccination and SARS-CoV-2 variants. Overall study: The COV1001 Ad26.COV2.S trial arm included the donor.

This table comes from immunoSEQ multiplex PCR, and its TCRdb copy is limited to in-frame clones, with some not included. The table shows roughly 700,000 clones, with around 90% occurring only once. Treatment defined: roughly 18 received Ad26.COV2.S at low or high dose, single or two shots; a few received placebo; per-sample allocation not given. Each sample was drawn 63 days after the first injection (of vaccine or placebo). With 4 bases removed from V and 0 bases from J, the gap between germline ends came to 4 bases. CDR1 SQVTM and CDR2 ANQGSEA come from the germline V gene. The CDR3 length is 12 residues.

The TCR sequence derives from a person aged 18-60 years who received the Ad26.COV2.S COVID-19 vaccine or a placebo. The rearrangement uses TRBV29-1 and TRBJ2-1; D remains unclear. Specimen: peripheral blood, collected in a trial of Ad26.COV2.S vaccine versus placebo. The DNA for the CDR3 is TGCAGCGTTGTCCCCTCCTACAATGAGCAGTTCTTC. This translates into CSVVPSYNEQFF.